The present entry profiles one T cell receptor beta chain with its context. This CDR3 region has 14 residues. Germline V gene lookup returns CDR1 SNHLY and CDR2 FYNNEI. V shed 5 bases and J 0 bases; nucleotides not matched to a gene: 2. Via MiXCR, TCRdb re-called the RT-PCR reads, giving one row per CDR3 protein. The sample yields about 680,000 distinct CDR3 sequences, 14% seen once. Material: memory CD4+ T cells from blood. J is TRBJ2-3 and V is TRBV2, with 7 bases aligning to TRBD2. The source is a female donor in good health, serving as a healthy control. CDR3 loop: CASSRDYSTDTQYF. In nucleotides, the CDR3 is TGTGCCAGCAGTCGGGACTATAGCACAGATACGCAGTATTTT.